This T cell receptor beta chain derives from a study of T cell changes during pregnancy in multiple sclerosis (dated 2019 in TCRdb). The study in broad terms: The study looked at changes in the T cell repertoire across pregnancy in women with multiple sclerosis.

The library was made by the immunoSEQ multiplex PCR assay. The table comes from immuneACCESS by way of TCRdb, which keeps in-frame sequences with V and J called. Part of the clones is missing from these tables; in studies checked, under half for an unresolved V gene and the rest for unknown reasons. The sample data list about 45,000 clones, and under 95% of these were observed just once. Together, the top ten hold roughly 0.55% of the sample. The CDR3 starts with the cysteine, ends with the phenylalanine, and has 16 residues. Only the CDR3 part of the read is kept: 48 bases, read in frame from the first base. Trimming removed 5 bases from V and 2 bases from J; the gene matches leave 6 bases unexplained. CDR1 SNHLY and CDR2 FYNNEI were looked up in the germline V gene. In the case of this clone: This receptor's antigen is unknown. No qualities accompany the bases; no much larger clone lies one base away.

The specimen was CD4+ T cells from peripheral blood mononuclear cells, collected in the third trimester of pregnancy. Recombination joined TRBV2 with TRBJ2-6, and TRBD1 matches 7 of the central bases. The clonotype originates from a female donor with multiple sclerosis, enrolled in a pregnancy study. The nucleotide sequence is given as TGTGCCAGCAGTCCTGACAGGGCGCCTGGGGCCAACGTCCTGACTTTC. Its protein product is CASSPDRAPGANVLTF.